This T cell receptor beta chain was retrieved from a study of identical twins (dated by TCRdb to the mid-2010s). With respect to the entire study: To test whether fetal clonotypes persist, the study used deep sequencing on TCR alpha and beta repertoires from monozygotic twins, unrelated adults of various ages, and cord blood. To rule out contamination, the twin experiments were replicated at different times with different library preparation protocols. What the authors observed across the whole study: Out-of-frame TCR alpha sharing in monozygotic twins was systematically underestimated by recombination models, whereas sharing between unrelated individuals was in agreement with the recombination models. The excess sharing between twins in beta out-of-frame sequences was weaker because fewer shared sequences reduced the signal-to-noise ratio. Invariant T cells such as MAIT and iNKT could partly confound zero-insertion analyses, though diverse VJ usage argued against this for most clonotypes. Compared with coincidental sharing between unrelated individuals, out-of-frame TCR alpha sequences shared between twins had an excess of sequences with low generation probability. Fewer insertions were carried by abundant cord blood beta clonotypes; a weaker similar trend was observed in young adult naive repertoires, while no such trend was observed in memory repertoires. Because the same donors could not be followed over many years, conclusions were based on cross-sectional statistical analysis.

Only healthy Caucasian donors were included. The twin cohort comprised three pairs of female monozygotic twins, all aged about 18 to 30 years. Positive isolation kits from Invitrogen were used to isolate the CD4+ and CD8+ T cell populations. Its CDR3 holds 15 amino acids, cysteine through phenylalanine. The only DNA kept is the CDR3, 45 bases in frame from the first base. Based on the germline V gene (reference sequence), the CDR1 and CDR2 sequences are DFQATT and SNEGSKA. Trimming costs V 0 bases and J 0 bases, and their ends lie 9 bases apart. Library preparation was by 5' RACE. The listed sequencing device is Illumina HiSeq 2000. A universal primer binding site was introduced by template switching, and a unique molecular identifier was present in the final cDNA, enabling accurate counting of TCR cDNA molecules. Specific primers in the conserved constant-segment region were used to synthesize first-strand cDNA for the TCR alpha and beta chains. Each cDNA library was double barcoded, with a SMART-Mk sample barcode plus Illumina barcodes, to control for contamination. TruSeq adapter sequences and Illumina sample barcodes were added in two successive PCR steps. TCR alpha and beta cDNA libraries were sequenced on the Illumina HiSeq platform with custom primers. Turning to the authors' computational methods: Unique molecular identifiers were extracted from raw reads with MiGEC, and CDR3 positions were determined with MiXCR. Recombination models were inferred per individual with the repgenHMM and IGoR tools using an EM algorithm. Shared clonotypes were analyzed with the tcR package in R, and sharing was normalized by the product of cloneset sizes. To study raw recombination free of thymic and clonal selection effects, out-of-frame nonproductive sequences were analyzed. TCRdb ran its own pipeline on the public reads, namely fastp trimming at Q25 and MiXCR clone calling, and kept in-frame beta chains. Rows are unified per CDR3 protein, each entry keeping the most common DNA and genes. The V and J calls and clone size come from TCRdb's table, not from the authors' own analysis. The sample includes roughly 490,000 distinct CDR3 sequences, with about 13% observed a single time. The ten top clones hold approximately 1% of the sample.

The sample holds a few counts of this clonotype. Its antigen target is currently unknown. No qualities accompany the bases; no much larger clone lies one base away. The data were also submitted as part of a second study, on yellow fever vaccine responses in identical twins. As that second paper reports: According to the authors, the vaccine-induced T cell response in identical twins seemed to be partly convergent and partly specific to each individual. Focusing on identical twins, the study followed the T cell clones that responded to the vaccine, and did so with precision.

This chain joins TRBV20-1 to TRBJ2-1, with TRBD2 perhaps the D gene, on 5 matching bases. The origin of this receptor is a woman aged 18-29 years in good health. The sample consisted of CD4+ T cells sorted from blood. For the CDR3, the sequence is CSARDRSGSYNEQFF. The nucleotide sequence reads TGCAGTGCTAGAGATCGGAGCGGCTCCTACAATGAGCAGTTCTTC.